This T cell receptor beta chain stems from a study of blood T cells in healthy people across ages. Whole-study results and caveats: TCR beta diversity, measured per million T cells, fell in a roughly linear way with age. Diversity was higher, and naive CD4+ cells more numerous, in long-lived donors than in aged donors.

Total RNA extraction produced at least 5.5 micrograms (per sample) for the study. As for this clonotype: Its specificity is not known.

There are 14 residues in the CDR3. The J segment lost 8 bases and the V segment lost 5 bases, leaving 8 bases of the junction unmatched. Germline V gene sequence: CDR1 LGHDT, CDR2 YNNKEL (reference sequence). Alongside a J-beta primer mix, a sample-barcoded 5' primer served in a second PCR lasting roughly 7 to 12 cycles. TCRdb independently ran MiXCR on the 5' RACE reads; one entry per CDR3 protein. The sample has about 830,000 distinct CDR3 sequences, about 59% seen once; the top ten hold 25% to 30%. Sequenced sample: blood. This TCR came from a man in his thirties or forties in good health. The gene calls are TRBV3-1 and TRBJ2-1; 8 bases line up with TRBD1. The CDR3 loop reads CASSWGTGGDEQFF. The CDR3 nucleotides read TGTGCCAGCAGCTGGGGGACAGGCGGCGATGAGCAGTTCTTC.